A single sample is the source of the 20 T cell receptor beta chains below, sequenced in a study of tumor-infiltrating lymphocytes in localized non-small cell lung cancer. This table comes from immunoSEQ multiplex PCR, and its TCRdb copy is limited to in-frame clones, with some not included. Here the sample spans approximately 15,000 clones, 45% to 50% being singletons. The sequenced sample consisted of lung tumor tissue. These TCRs come from a human donor with non-small cell lung cancer.

The V and J genes are TRBV7-2 and TRBJ1-2; a possible D gene is TRBD1 (5 bases). V shed 1 base and J shed 0 bases, with 12 bases lying between them. The CDR3 is 16 amino acids. CDR1 is SGHTA, CDR2 FQGNSA, per germline. CDR3 DNA sequence: TGTGCCAGCAGCTTAGGGGGGGGTTGGACTAACTATGGCTACACCTTC. This translates into CASSLGGGWTNYGYTF.

The chain joins TRBV19 to TRBJ2-1; TRBD2 matches at 12 bases. V shed 6 bases, J shed 9 bases, and the junction held 9 bases outside the gene matches. Germline lookup yields CDR1 LNHDA and CDR2 SQIVND (reference sequence). CDR3 size: 15 residues. The CDR3 loop is CASSPASGGASEQFF. In DNA form, the CDR3 reads TGTGCCAGTAGCCCGGCTAGCGGGGGGGCTAGTGAGCAGTTCTTC.

V and J are TRBV5-6 and TRBJ1-5; 9 bases are shared with TRBD1. CDR3 size: 15 residues. Germline V CDR1 and CDR2: SGHDT, YYEEEE. J was trimmed by 6 bases and V by 4 bases; bases with no gene match: 8. The CDR3 is CASSPDRGNGQPQHF. In DNA form, the CDR3 reads TGTGCCAGCAGCCCGGACAGGGGAAATGGTCAGCCCCAGCATTTT.

The rearrangement links TRBV14 to TRBJ1-3, with D perhaps matching TRBD1 (5 bases). Looked up from germline, CDR1 is SGHDN and CDR2 is FVKESK. Trimming removed 0 bases from V and 0 bases from J, with 12 bases in between. There are 17 residues in the CDR3. The CDR3 nucleotides are TGTGCCAGCAGCCAAGATTGGGGCAGAGTCTCTGGAAACACCATATATTTT. Translation gives CASSQDWGRVSGNTIYF. The full variable domain, with the rest looked up from reference TRBV14 and TRBJ1-3, is EAGVTQFPSHSVIEKGQTVTLRCDPISGHDNLYWYRRVMGKEIKFLLHFVKESKQDESGMPNNRFLAERTGGTYSTLKVQPAELEDSGVYFCASSQDWGRVSGNTIYFGEGSWLTVV.

The genes are TRBV19 and TRBJ1-2, with D perhaps matching TRBD1 (6 bases). This CDR3 region has 14 residues. V lost 8 bases to trimming and J lost 1 base, with 14 bases between them. Germline CDR1 is LNHDA and CDR2 is SQIVND (reference sequence). CDR3 sequence reads: CASRSGHSNYGYTF. In DNA, the CDR3 is TGTGCCAGTCGGTCGGGACACAGTAACTATGGCTACACCTTC.

The V gene is TRBV10-1, the J gene TRBJ1-1, with 10 bases that match TRBD1. This CDR3 comprises 15 residues. The J segment lost 5 bases and the V segment lost 6 bases, leaving 9 bases of the junction unmatched. CDR1 is WNHNN, CDR2 SYGVQD, per germline (reference sequence). The CDR3 nucleotides are TGCGCCAGCAGGAGTCAGGACAGGGGGATTACTGAAGCTTTCTTT. It encodes CASRSQDRGITEAFF.

The CDR3 DNA sequence: TGTGCCAGCAGCCAAGAGAAAGGGACCTCCGCTCCCGGGGCCCAGTACTTC. It codes for CASSQEKGTSAPGAQYF. The rearrangement joins TRBV4-2 to TRBJ2-7; D may correspond to TRBD1 or TRBD2 (5 bases each). Deletions cut 0 bases from V and 10 bases from J, with 25 bases between. CDR3 length: 17 residues. The germline V gene encodes CDR1 LGHNA and CDR2 YNFKEQ.

This clone was observed a handful of times. The rearrangement uses TRBV4-2 and TRBJ1-1; 12 bases are shared with TRBD1. V lost 1 base, J lost 2 bases, and 2 bases stayed unmatched. Germline CDR1 reads LGHNA; CDR2 reads YNFKEQ. CDR3 size: 16 residues. The CDR3 spells CASSQVGQGANTEAFF. CDR3 nucleotides: TGTGCCAGCAGCCAAGTGGGACAGGGGGCCAACACTGAAGCTTTCTTT.

V and J are TRBV5-1 and TRBJ2-1; possibly TRBD1 or TRBD2 for D (5 bases each). The length of the CDR3 is 17 residues. Trimming took 3 bases from V and 7 from J, leaving 23 bases between them. The V gene's germline CDR1 is SGHRS and CDR2 YFSETQ. DNA of the CDR3: TGCGCCAGCAGCTCCAATTTGGTGGGGGTCCCGGGTAATGAGCAGTTCTTC. Translation: CASSSNLVGVPGNEQFF.

This clone was found a few times. This chain links TRBV6-6 with TRBJ1-4; D possibly corresponds to TRBD1 (5 bases). The CDR3 consists of 15 residues. Germline CDR1 MNHNY, CDR2 SVGAGI (reference sequence). The V and J ends lost 5 bases and 4 bases respectively, with 14 bases between them. The CDR3 protein is CASSHVSGRNEKLFF. In nucleotides, the CDR3 is TGTGCCAGCAGTCACGTATCAGGGCGTAATGAAAAACTGTTTTTT.

The genes are TRBV5-1 and TRBJ2-3; D tentatively fits TRBD1 or TRBD2 (5 bases each). V dropped 3 bases and J dropped 1 base, with 12 bases sitting between them. Germline V gives CDR1 SGHRS, CDR2 YFSETQ. CDR3 length: 15 residues. CDR3 sequence reads: CASSWARDRTDTQYF. The DNA of the CDR3 is TGCGCCAGCAGCTGGGCAAGGGACCGCACAGATACGCAGTATTTT.

This clone has ten or more counts. The rearrangement links TRBV6-1 to TRBJ2-6, with D uncertain. V was trimmed by 6 bases and J by 2 bases, leaving 11 bases between them. Germline V gene sequence: CDR1 MNHNS, CDR2 SASEGT. The CDR3 loop spans 15 amino acids. The CDR3 region has the DNA TGTGCCAGCAGCTTATGGCCCGCTGGGGCCAACGTCCTGACTTTC. Translated: CASSLWPAGANVLTF.

In its sample, this clone was seen a few times. CDR3: CASSFGGYSNQPQHF. Written as DNA, the CDR3 is TGTGCCAGCAGTTTCGGGGGATATAGCAATCAGCCCCAGCATTTT. This sequence joins TRBV28 and TRBJ1-5; D is perhaps TRBD1 (5 bases). CDR1 and CDR2 from the germline V gene are MDHEN and SYDVKM. V was clipped by 3 bases and J by 0 bases, with 9 bases between them. This CDR3 has 15 residues.

In this sample, this clone is medium-sized. The chain couples TRBV6-6 to TRBJ1-6; TRBD1 is a possible D gene (5 bases). The CDR3 extends over 12 amino acids. Trimming pared 6 bases from V and 10 bases from J, leaving 10 bases between. Germline CDR1 is MNHNY and CDR2 is SVGAGI (reference sequence). The CDR3 loop is CASRQGGSPLHF. CDR3 bases: TGTGCCAGCAGGCAGGGTGGCTCACCCCTCCACTTT.

The V call is TRBV6-1, the J call TRBJ2-1; TRBD1 is a possible D gene (6 bases). CDR3 length equals 14 residues. CDR1 is MNHNS and CDR2 is SASEGT in the germline V gene. Between the trimmed V and J ends, which lost 5 bases and 5 bases, there was a span of 13 bases. CDR3 region: CASSPLDRNNEQFF. The CDR3 DNA sequence: TGTGCCAGCAGTCCCCTCGACAGGAACAATGAGCAGTTCTTC.

The rearrangement links TRBV7-6 to TRBJ2-7; 7 nucleotides line up with TRBD2. This CDR3 is 14 amino acids long. V was pared by 5 bases and J by 2 bases, with 6 bases of the junction left unmatched. Germline CDR1 and CDR2: SGHVS and FNYEAQ. CDR3 in DNA: TGTGCCAGCAGCCCAGAAGCGGGGACCTACGAGCAGTACTTC. Translated, it gives CASSPEAGTYEQYF.

This clone appeared a single time. This chain connects TRBV5-5 to TRBJ1-4; TRBD1 is a possible D gene (5 bases). Germline values: CDR1 SGHKS, CDR2 YYEKEE (reference sequence). Trimming stripped 4 bases from V and 5 bases from J, with 15 bases between. This CDR3 spans 15 amino acids. The CDR3 nucleotides read TGTGCCAGCAGCCCCGATCCGGGACCAAATGAAAAACTGTTTTTT. It is translated as CASSPDPGPNEKLFF.

A few counts support this clone. This chain joins TRBV7-2 and TRBJ1-4; TRBD1 matches at 7 bases. Trimming at V came to 5 bases and at J to 7 bases, leaving 13 bases not matched to a gene. The CDR3 length is 16 residues. CDR1 SGHTA and CDR2 FQGNSA come from the germline V gene. The CDR3 reads CASSVTTGKGSEKLFF. The CDR3 coding sequence is TGTGCCAGCAGCGTAACGACAGGGAAAGGAAGTGAAAAACTGTTTTTT.

The rearrangement joins TRBV7-3 to TRBJ2-3; possibly TRBD1 for D (6 bases). The CDR3 covers 14 residues. V was clipped by 2 bases and J by 6 bases, with 12 bases between them. Per the germline V gene, CDR1 is SGHTA and CDR2 is FQGTGA. The CDR3 sequence: CASSLGDTRDTQYF. The CDR3 region has the DNA TGTGCCAGCAGCTTAGGGGACACCAGGGATACGCAGTATTTT. The variable domain in full, completed from reference TRBV7-3 and TRBJ2-3, reads GAGVSQTPSNKVTEKGKYVELRCDPISGHTALYWYRQSLGQGPEFLIYFQGTGAADDSGLPNDRFFAVRPEGSVSTLKIQRTERGDSAVYLCASSLGDTRDTQYFGPGTRLTVL.

This clone has just a few counts. The chain recombines TRBV4-3 with TRBJ1-4; 7 bases line up with TRBD1. V shed 6 bases and J 8 bases; nucleotides not matched to a gene: 15. The germline V gene encodes CDR1 LGHNA and CDR2 YSLEER. The CDR3 is 16 residues long. The DNA of the CDR3 is TGCGCCAGCAGATCTGGGACAGTGACAAGGGGGGAAAAACTGTTTTTT. Its protein is CASRSGTVTRGEKLFF.